This record looks at one T cell receptor (beta chain) sequence and its context. Trimming cost V 0 bases and J 11 bases, with 14 bases left between them. Germline V lookup: CDR1 LNHNV, CDR2 YYDKDF (reference sequence). The CDR3 loop spans 14 amino acids. This entry comes from a study of technical replicates of blood from a handful of donors. Clones were read by immunoSEQ multiplex PCR, and TCRdb kept only the in-frame ones, dropping some. The repertoire consists of 65,000 to 85,000 clones, with around nine tenths occurring once and the leading ten covering about 0.38%. The receptor was isolated from a human donor in good health. This chain connects TRBV15 to TRBJ2-1; D remains unclear. The sequencing input was T cells isolated from PBMCs. In DNA form, the CDR3 reads TGTGCCACCAGCAGAGACAGAGGAGCCCTACAGCAGTTCTTC. Translated, it gives CATSRDRGALQQFF. The variable domain in full, completed from reference TRBV15 and TRBJ2-1, reads DAMVIQNPRYQVTQFGKPVTLSCSQTLNHNVMYWYQQKSSQAPKLLFHYYDKDFNNEADTPDNFQSRRPNTSFCFLDIRSPGLGDTAMYLCATSRDRGALQQFFGPGTRLTVL.